This T cell receptor (beta chain) was documented in a study of blood T cell repertoires in COVID-19 (dated by TCRdb to the early 2020s). Some background on the complete study: Samples from collaborators originated in the United States, Italy and Spain and spanned both the acute and convalescent phases of COVID-19. The prospective study material was composed of cDNA or gDNA derived from T cells, B-cell-depleted T cells, or PBMCs. Subjects who had been exposed to COVID-19, were actively infected with it, or had recovered from it provided the deeply sampled blood TCRbeta repertoires that made up the dataset. The repertoires were released in a freely available public database meant as a resource for research on the immune response to SARS-CoV-2. Samples came from the ongoing ImmuneRACE study (first 160 participants) plus 1,254 subjects from 6 global collaborators. Sample metadata almost always included a de-identified subject ID, COVID-19 status, age in years and sex. Where available, HLA class I and class II types were taken from metadata supplied by the sample provider and were not determined by assay-based typing.

In the case of this clone: No cognate antigen has been identified for it. Base qualities are not provided; no much larger clone lies one nucleotide away.

The investigation overall reported the following: The quantity of clinical and demographic metadata differed by source and by participant and was supplied without curation.

CDR1 and CDR2 are read off the germline V gene as MNHEY and SVGEGT. V gives up 6 bases and J gives up 1 base, and the segment between their germline ends measures 12 bases. The cysteine opens and the phenylalanine closes a CDR3 of 14 amino acids. Kept here is only the CDR3 DNA, which spans 42 bases and is read in frame from base 1. The immunoSEQ Assay, a bias-controlled multiplex PCR, was used to amplify TCRbeta CDR3 regions from genomic DNA. The published analysis was carried out like this. Within the assay, amplification of reference gene primers was used to estimate how many nucleated cells each sample contained. To quantify the absolute abundance of each unique TCRbeta CDR3 rearrangement, sequence reads were collapsed and filtered. Productive Simpson clonality was computed per sample as the square root of Simpson's diversity index over productive rearrangements. TCRdb retrieved this table from immuneACCESS and kept in-frame rearrangements only. Not all clones are present; in checked studies, unresolved V genes account for under half, and no reason is known for the remainder. V and J calls and clone size are those listed in that table; D and trimming were worked out from the DNA. This sample is represented by approximately 90,000 clones; 85% of them were singletons. Of the sample, 38% falls within the top ten clones.

Each collaborating institution followed its own protocols to collect whole blood in K2EDTA tubes. Collaborator samples were shipped for TCRbeta analysis as frozen whole blood, isolated PBMCs, or DNA extracted from either sample type. The rearrangement combines TRBV6-2 or TRBV6-3 with TRBJ1-1; the D gene identity is not certain. This clonotype originated in a man aged 80 or over with acute or convalescent COVID-19. The sequencing input was peripheral blood. The CDR3 protein: CASSQARQNTEAFF. The DNA sequence is TGTGCCAGCAGCCAGGCCCGACAGAACACTGAAGCTTTCTTT.